This T cell receptor beta chain appears in the sequencing data of a study of CD8 T cells in Susac syndrome (dated by TCRdb to about 2019). A note on the overall study: Whether CD8+ T cell activation and differentiation in Susac syndrome was antigen driven was tested using repertoire sequencing. Findings and caveats that apply to the study as a whole: The study acknowledged that relatively few individuals were included in the TCR sequencing and HLA analysis.

Peripheral blood CD8+ and CD4+ T cells from healthy donors, Susac syndrome patients and multiple sclerosis patients were profiled by high-throughput TCR beta sequencing. Healthy donors were age- and sex-matched controls. Bulk CD8+ and CD4+ T cells were purified by magnetic negative isolation, while CD8+ TEMRA cells were enriched using FACS. Blood was drawn into EDTA tubes, processed within 24 hours, and PBMCs were isolated by density gradient centrifugation. PBMCs intended for TCR sequencing were cryopreserved in liquid nitrogen and thawed later in a water bath at 37 degrees C. The sorted or isolated CD4+, CD8+ and CD8+ TEMRA cells reached a purity of at least 90%. The CDR3 starts with the cysteine, ends with the phenylalanine, and has 13 residues. Only the CDR3 region is kept as DNA, spanning 39 bases read in frame from base 1. The germline V gene (reference sequence) gives CDR1 as DFQATT and CDR2 as SNEGSKA. Relative to germline, V is 2 bases shorter and J is 1 base shorter, with 8 bases between their ends.

RNA was extracted with the RNeasy kit and roughly 0.45 to 1 ug was reverse transcribed using random hexamers. The immunoSEQ multiplex PCR assay, which covers 54 Vbeta and 13 Jbeta segments, was used to amplify TCR beta CDR3 regions. PCR amplification bias was corrected using a synthetic template baseline for primer optimization and computational correction. Per the authors' processing: Reads were annotated to V, D and J genes according to IMGT and were analyzed with immunoSEQ Analyzer, with only productive sequences retained. Clonality was calculated as one minus the Shannon entropy normalized by log2 of the number of productive unique sequences. Public and private clones were assessed among the 100 most prevalent clones of each patient and control. Clones were defined as Susac-specific when absent from the healthy and MS cohorts, from 1052 published viral clones and from other ImmuneACCESS disease sequences. TCRdb reran the public reads through fastp at Q25 and MiXCR, keeping productive beta chains. Each record represents a unique CDR3 protein, reported with the most common genes and DNA among its rows. The V and J calls come from TCRdb's annotation, not from the publication. In all, the sample holds about 120,000 distinct CDR3 sequences, and 85% to 95% of those were seen once. The ten largest make up 0.098% of the sample.

As regards this clonotype: Its target antigen remains unknown. The record has no base qualities; no much larger clone is one base away.

This clonotype was sampled from a human donor in good health. Sequenced material: CD4+ T cells from PBMCs. The rearrangement combines TRBV20-1 with TRBJ2-5; no D gene is confidently identified. The CDR3 reads as follows: CSARRSLQETQYF. The sequenced DNA: TGCAGTGCTAGACGCAGCCTCCAAGAGACCCAGTACTTC.